The 12 T cell receptor beta chains below come from one sample, sequenced in a study of shared T cell receptors in the human thymus. Assay used: immunoSEQ multiplex PCR; TCRdb lists only in-frame clones, some missing. The sample gives 600,000 to 900,000 clones, approximately 83% of which show up once; more than 0.008% is in the top ten. These same data were also listed under a study on human thymus T cells.

Source material: thymocytes. The receptors were gathered from a girl in the first two years of life with a congenital heart defect.

The sample holds one count of this clone. The chain employs TRBV30 and TRBJ1-4, with 9 bases matching TRBD1. Germline V gives CDR1 GTSNPN, CDR2 SVGIG (reference sequence). V lost 2 bases, J lost 7 bases, and 5 bases stayed unmatched. The CDR3 runs to 14 residues. In DNA, the CDR3 is TGTGCCTGGAGTTCCGGGACAGGGATTGAAAAACTGTTTTTT. Amino acids: CAWSSGTGIEKLFF.

This chain uses TRBV18 with TRBJ2-3, with D tentatively TRBD2 (5 bases). Germline CDR1 is KGHSH and CDR2 is LQKENI. Trimming cost V 3 bases and J 2 bases, with 12 bases left between them. This CDR3 has 15 residues. CDR3 sequence (DNA): TGTGCCAGCTCACCCCGGGGAGCTACCACAGATACGCAGTATTTT. It encodes CASSPRGATTDTQYF.

The chain combines TRBV6-1 with TRBJ2-1; D gene ambiguous. This CDR3 spans 14 amino acids. The germline V gene has CDR1 MNHNS and CDR2 SASEGT. V gave up 7 bases and J gave up 0 bases, with 10 bases separating them. CDR3 DNA sequence: TGTGCCAGCATTTCGAGCTACTCCTACAATGAGCAGTTCTTC. Residues: CASISSYSYNEQFF.

The sample holds one count of this clone. V usage is TRBV6-5 and J usage is TRBJ2-3; 7 bases match TRBD1. The CDR3 is 15 amino acids. V was pared by 4 bases and J by 2 bases, with 6 bases of the junction left unmatched. Per the germline V gene, CDR1 is MNHEY and CDR2 is SVGAGI. DNA for the CDR3: TGTGCCAGCAGTTTATCAGGGGGTCCCACAGATACGCAGTATTTT. It is translated as CASSLSGGPTDTQYF.

The V gene is TRBV4-1, the J gene TRBJ2-7; D might be TRBD2 (6 bases). Germline lookup yields CDR1 MGHRA and CDR2 YSYEKL. V dropped 1 base and J dropped 7 bases, with 17 bases sitting between them. There are 15 residues in the CDR3. The CDR3 DNA sequence: TGCGCCAGCAGCCAAGTGGGGACGGGTGGGGGGGAGCAGTACTTC. Its translation: CASSQVGTGGGEQYF.

The chain combines TRBV5-1 with TRBJ1-3; 9 positions match TRBD1. J lost 0 bases, V lost 3 bases, and 4 bases had no gene match. Germline V gene lookup returns CDR1 SGHRS and CDR2 YFSETQ. This CDR3 is 16 amino acids long. The CDR3: CASSSTGGPSGNTIYF. CDR3 DNA sequence: TGCGCCAGCAGCTCAACAGGGGGCCCCTCTGGAAACACCATATATTTT.

The J gene is TRBJ1-2, the V gene TRBV21-1; TRBD1 reflects the table's D call only, with no check against the DNA. TRBV21-1 is reported as a pseudogene. There are 14 residues in the CDR3. The CDR3 sequence is CASNPGQGSYGYTF. The CDR3 DNA is TGTGCCAGCAACCCAGGACAGGGGAGCTATGGCTACACCTTC.

The chain is built from TRBV28 and TRBJ2-5; 11 bases are a match to TRBD1. The germline V gene has CDR1 MDHEN and CDR2 SYDVKM. J lost 6 bases, V lost 10 bases, and 7 bases had no gene match. The length of the CDR3 is 13 residues. The CDR3 DNA follows: TGTGCCACCGGACAGGGGGCGACGAAGACCCAGTACTTC. The encoded protein is CATGQGATKTQYF.

This chain joins TRBV5-1 and TRBJ2-2; TRBD1 matches at 7 bases. V shed 2 bases, J shed 3 bases, and the junction held 16 bases outside the gene matches. The CDR3 totals 19 residues. CDR1 and CDR2 from the germline V gene are SGHRS and YFSETQ. The CDR3 is CASSFTGTANVRYTGELFF. Written as DNA, the CDR3 is TGCGCCAGCAGCTTTACCGGGACAGCCAATGTTCGGTACACCGGGGAGCTGTTTTTT.

The gene calls are TRBV19 and TRBJ1-5, with a tentative D call TRBD1 (5 bases). CDR1 and CDR2 from the germline V gene are LNHDA and SQIVND (reference sequence). The CDR3 totals 15 residues. V lost 6 bases and J lost 0, with 12 bases in between. In DNA form, the CDR3 reads TGTGCCAGTAGCCTTGACAGAAATAGCAATCAGCCCCAGCATTTT. It yields the protein CASSLDRNSNQPQHF.

The genes are TRBV6-6 and TRBJ1-1; D call uncertain. The CDR3 is 12 amino acids. From germline, CDR1 is MNHNY and CDR2 SVGAGI (reference sequence). V gave up 9 bases and J gave up 1 base, with 9 bases separating them. The CDR3 region is CASTDWNTEAFF. CDR3 in DNA: TGTGCCAGTACCGACTGGAACACTGAAGCTTTCTTT.

This clone turned up a few times. The rearrangement joins TRBV5-1 to TRBJ1-2; no clear D. Trimming removed 4 bases from V and 4 bases from J, with 20 bases in between. CDR3 length: 16 residues. Germline V gene lookup returns CDR1 SGHRS and CDR2 YFSETQ. The CDR3 nucleotides read TGCGCCAGCAGCCCCCCCCAGAGCTACTATCCCTATGGCTACACCTTC. Its protein is CASSPPQSYYPYGYTF.